This T cell receptor (beta chain) was captured by sequencing in a study of T cell responses to AZD1222 COVID-19 vaccine. Broader study findings: Every sample of the repertoires postdated the peak T cell response.

Germline V gives CDR1 SNHLY, CDR2 FYNNEI. V was clipped by 8 bases and J by 7 bases, with 20 bases between them. The CDR3 contains 14 residues. The table came from immunoSEQ multiplex PCR; TCRdb's copy has only in-frame clones and leaves some out. The sample holds 70,000 to 85,000 clones, 83% seen once. To note about this clone: Its antigen is unidentified.

This sequence originates from an adult who received the AZD1222 COVID-19 vaccine. This rearrangement joins TRBV2 to TRBJ1-1; D not resolved. The input for sequencing was peripheral blood, taken 28 days after the second AZD1222 dose. The CDR3 DNA sequence: TGTGCCAGCCTATCACGGGAACGGACCCGTGAAGCTTTCTTT. Translated, it gives CASLSRERTREAFF.